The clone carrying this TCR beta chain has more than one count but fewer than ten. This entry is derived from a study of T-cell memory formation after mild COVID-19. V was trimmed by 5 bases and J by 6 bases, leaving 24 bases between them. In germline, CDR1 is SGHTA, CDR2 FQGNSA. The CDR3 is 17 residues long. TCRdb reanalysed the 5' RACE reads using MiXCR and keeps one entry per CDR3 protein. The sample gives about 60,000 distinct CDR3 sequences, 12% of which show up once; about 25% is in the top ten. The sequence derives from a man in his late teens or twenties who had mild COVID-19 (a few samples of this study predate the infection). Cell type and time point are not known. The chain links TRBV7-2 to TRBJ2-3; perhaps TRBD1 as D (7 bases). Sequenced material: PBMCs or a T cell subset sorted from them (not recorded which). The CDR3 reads CASSRQKGRGARDTQYF. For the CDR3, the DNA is TGTGCCAGCAGCCGACAAAAGGGCAGGGGGGCTAGGGATACGCAGTATTTT.